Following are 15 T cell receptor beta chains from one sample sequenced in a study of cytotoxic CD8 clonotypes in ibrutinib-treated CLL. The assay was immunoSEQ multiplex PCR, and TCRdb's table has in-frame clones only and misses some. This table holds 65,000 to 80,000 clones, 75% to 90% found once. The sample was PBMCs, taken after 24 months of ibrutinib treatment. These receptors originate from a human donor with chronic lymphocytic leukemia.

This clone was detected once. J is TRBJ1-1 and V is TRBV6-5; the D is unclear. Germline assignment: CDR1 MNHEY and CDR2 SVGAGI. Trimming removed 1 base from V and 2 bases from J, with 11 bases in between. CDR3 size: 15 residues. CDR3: CASSYFPAVNTEAFF. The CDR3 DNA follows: TGTGCCAGCAGTTACTTCCCGGCCGTTAACACTGAAGCTTTCTTT.

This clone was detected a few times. The DNA for the CDR3 is TGTGCCAGCCAAAGGCTCTCTGGAAACACCATATATTTT. Translation: CASQRLSGNTIYF. The V call is TRBV28, the J call TRBJ1-3, with D unresolved. Trimming stripped 8 bases from V and 0 bases from J, with 8 bases between. The CDR3 extends over 13 amino acids. Germline V gene lookup returns CDR1 MDHEN and CDR2 SYDVKM.

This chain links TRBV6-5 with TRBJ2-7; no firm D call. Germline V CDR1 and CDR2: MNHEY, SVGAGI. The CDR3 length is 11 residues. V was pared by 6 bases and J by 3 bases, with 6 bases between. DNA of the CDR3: TGTGCCAGCAGCAGACGCTACGAGCAGTACTTC. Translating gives CASSRRYEQYF.

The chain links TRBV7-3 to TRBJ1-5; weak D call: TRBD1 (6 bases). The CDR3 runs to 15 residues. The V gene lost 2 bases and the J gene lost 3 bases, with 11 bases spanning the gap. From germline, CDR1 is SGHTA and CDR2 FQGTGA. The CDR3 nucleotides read TGTGCCAGCAGCTTATCCAGGGGCGCCAATCAGCCCCAGCATTTT. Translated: CASSLSRGANQPQHF.

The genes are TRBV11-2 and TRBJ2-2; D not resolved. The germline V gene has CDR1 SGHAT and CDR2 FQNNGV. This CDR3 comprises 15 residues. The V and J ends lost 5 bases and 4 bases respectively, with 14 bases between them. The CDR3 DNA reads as TGTGCCAGCAGCCCCTCGCTCCGAGGCACCGGGGAGCTGTTTTTT. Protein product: CASSPSLRGTGELFF.

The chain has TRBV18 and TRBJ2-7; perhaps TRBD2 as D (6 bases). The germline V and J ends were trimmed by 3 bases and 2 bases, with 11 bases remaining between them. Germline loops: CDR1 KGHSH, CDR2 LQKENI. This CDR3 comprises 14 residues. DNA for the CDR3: TGTGCCAGCTCACCTCTAGCGAGCACCTACGAGCAGTACTTC. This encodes CASSPLASTYEQYF.

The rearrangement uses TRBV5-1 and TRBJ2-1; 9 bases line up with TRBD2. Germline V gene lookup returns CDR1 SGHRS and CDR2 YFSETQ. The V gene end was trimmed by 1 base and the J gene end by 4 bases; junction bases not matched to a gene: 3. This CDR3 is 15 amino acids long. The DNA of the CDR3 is TGCGCCAGCAGCTTGCTTGCGGGAGGGTACAATGAGCAGTTCTTC. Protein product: CASSLLAGGYNEQFF.

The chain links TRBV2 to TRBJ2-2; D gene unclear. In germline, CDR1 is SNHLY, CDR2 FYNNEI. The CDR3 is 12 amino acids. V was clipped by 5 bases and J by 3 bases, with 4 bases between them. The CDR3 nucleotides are TGTGCCAGCAGTCCATACACCGGGGAGCTGTTTTTT. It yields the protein CASSPYTGELFF.

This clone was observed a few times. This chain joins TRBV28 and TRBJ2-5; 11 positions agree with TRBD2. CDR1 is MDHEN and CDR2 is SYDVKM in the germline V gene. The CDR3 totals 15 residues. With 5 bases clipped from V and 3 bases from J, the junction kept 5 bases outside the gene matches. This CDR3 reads CASSPSTSGEETQYF. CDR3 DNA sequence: TGTGCCAGCAGTCCTTCGACTAGCGGGGAAGAGACCCAGTACTTC.

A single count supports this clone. In nucleotides, the CDR3 is TGTGCCAGCAGCCGCGGGGCGGGAAGTGGCTACACCTTC. Translation gives CASSRGAGSGYTF. The V and J genes are TRBV6-6 and TRBJ1-2, with D maybe TRBD1 (5 bases). The V gene lost 6 bases and the J gene lost 7 bases, with 15 bases spanning the gap. The CDR3 extends over 13 amino acids. Germline V gives CDR1 MNHNY, CDR2 SVGAGI (reference sequence).

The CDR3 reads CASSLPGRGSYTF. DNA of the CDR3: TGTGCCAGCAGTTTACCGGGGAGGGGGAGCTACACCTTC. V usage is TRBV28 and J usage is TRBJ1-2, with D maybe TRBD1 (6 bases). The CDR3 contains 13 residues. V was trimmed by 2 bases and J by 9 bases, leaving 13 bases between them. The germline V gene has CDR1 MDHEN and CDR2 SYDVKM.

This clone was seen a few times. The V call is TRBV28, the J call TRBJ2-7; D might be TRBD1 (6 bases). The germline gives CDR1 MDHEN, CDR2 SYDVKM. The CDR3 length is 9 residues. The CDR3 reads CASGIKQGV. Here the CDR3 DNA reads TGTGCCAGCGGGATCAAACAGGGTGTC.

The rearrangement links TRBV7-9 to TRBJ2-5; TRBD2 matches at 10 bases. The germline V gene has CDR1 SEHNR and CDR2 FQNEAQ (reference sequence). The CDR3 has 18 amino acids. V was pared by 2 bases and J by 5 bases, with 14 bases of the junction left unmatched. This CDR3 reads CASSLFFGAGGPSETQYF. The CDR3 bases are TGTGCCAGCAGCTTATTCTTCGGAGCGGGAGGGCCTTCGGAGACCCAGTACTTC.

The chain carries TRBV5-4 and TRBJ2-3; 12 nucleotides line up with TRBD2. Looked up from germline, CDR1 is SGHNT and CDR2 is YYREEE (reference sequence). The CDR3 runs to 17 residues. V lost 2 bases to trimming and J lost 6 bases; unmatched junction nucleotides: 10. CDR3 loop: CASSLRASGRAGDTQYF. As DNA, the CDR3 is TGTGCCAGCAGCTTACGGGCTAGCGGGAGGGCGGGGGATACGCAGTATTTT. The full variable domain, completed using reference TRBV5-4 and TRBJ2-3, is ETGVTQSPTHLIKTRGQQVTLRCSSQSGHNTVSWYQQALGQGPQFIFQYYREEENGRGNFPPRFSGLQFPNYSSELNVNALELDDSALYLCASSLRASGRAGDTQYFGPGTRLTVL.

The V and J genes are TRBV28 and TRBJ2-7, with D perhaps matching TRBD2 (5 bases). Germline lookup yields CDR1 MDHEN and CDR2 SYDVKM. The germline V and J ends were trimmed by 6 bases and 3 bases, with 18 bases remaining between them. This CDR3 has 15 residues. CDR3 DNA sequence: TGTGCCAGCAGCCCAAGTGCGGGCTTCTTCTACGAGCAGTACTTC. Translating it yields CASSPSAGFFYEQYF. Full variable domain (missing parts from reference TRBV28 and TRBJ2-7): DVKVTQSSRYLVKRTGEKVFLECVQDMDHENMFWYRQDPGLGLRLIYFSYDVKMKEKGDIPEGYSVSREKKERFSLILESASTNQTSMYLCASSPSAGFFYEQYFGPGTRLTVT.